This is a list of T cell receptor beta chains from one sample in a study of radiotherapy plus CTLA-4 blockade in lung cancer. Here immunoSEQ multiplex PCR was the method, and the copy in TCRdb shows in-frame clones only, minus some. The table has about 44,000 clones, 77% seen once. The input for sequencing was peripheral blood, taken from a patient treated with radiotherapy plus ipilimumab. The receptors originated from a human donor with non-small cell lung cancer whose response to radiotherapy plus ipilimumab could not be evaluated. The CDR3 runs from the conserved cysteine through the conserved F or W. A D gene is named only where the DNA matches it firmly. Rows give clone size only sometimes, using once, few, many, or a class for an expanded clone.

V gene	J gene	D gene	clone size	CDR3 protein	CDR3 DNA
TRBV6-1	TRBJ2-2	NA	NA	CASRQGTGELFF	TGTGCCAGCAGACAGGGAACCGGGGAGCTGTTTTTT
TRBV5-1	TRBJ1-5	NA	NA	CASSLDGAGNQPQHF	TGCGCCAGCAGCTTGGACGGTGCGGGAAACCAGCCCCAGCATTTT
TRBV6-1	TRBJ2-1	TRBD2	NA	CASRRTSGSRYEQFF	TGTGCCAGCAGGCGGACTAGCGGGAGTAGGTATGAGCAGTTCTTC
TRBV28	TRBJ1-1	NA	medium-sized	CASSPTWGVNTEAFF	TGTGCCAGCAGTCCAACTTGGGGAGTCAACACTGAAGCTTTCTTT
TRBV11-3	TRBJ1-1	TRBD1	NA	CASSSDGTGGTEAFF	TGTGCCAGCAGCTCCGACGGGACAGGAGGGACTGAAGCTTTCTTT
TRBV7-9	TRBJ1-2	TRBD1	once	CASSLIGTGGYGYTF	TGTGCCAGCAGCTTAATTGGGACAGGGGGCTATGGCTACACCTTC
TRBV7-9	TRBJ1-2	TRBD1	NA	CASSTGGGRANYGYTF	TGTGCCAGCAGCACAGGGGGTGGCAGGGCTAACTATGGCTACACCTTC
TRBV6-5	TRBJ2-7	NA	NA	CASSSPGVYEQYF	TGTGCCAGCAGTTCACCCGGAGTCTACGAGCAGTACTTC
TRBV30	TRBJ2-3	NA	NA	CAWRRGIADTQYF	TGTGCCTGGAGGCGAGGGATTGCAGATACGCAGTATTTT
TRBV25-1	TRBJ2-1	TRBD2	NA	CASKGLDYNEQFF	TGTGCCAGCAAAGGACTAGACTACAATGAGCAGTTCTTC
TRBV14	TRBJ1-4	NA	few	CASSQGNSNEKLFF	TGTGCCAGCAGCCAAGGGAACAGTAATGAAAAACTGTTTTTT
TRBV6-5	TRBJ1-2	TRBD1	medium-sized	CASSYGTALANYGYTF	TGTGCCAGCAGTTACGGGACAGCGTTAGCTAACTATGGCTACACCTTC
TRBV7-2	TRBJ2-1	TRBD1	NA	CASSPGQGAGNEQFF	TGTGCCAGCAGCCCCGGACAGGGGGCGGGAAATGAGCAGTTCTTC
TRBV5-1	TRBJ2-7	TRBD1	NA	CASHETGGKGYEQYF	TGCGCCAGTCACGAGACAGGGGGAAAGGGATACGAGCAGTACTTC
TRBV7-8	TRBJ1-2	NA	once	CASSLSGLSGYTF	TGTGCCAGCAGCTTATCGGGGTTAAGCGGCTACACCTTC
TRBV19	TRBJ2-2	NA	NA	CASSIWGANTGELFF	TGTGCCAGTAGTATTTGGGGCGCGAACACCGGGGAGCTGTTTTTT
TRBV7-9	TRBJ2-7	TRBD1	NA	CASSPDRAPDSYEQYF	TGTGCCAGCAGCCCAGACAGGGCTCCAGACTCCTACGAGCAGTACTTC
TRBV30	TRBJ2-7	NA	NA	CAWSVIPLRDEQYF	TGTGCCTGGAGTGTAATCCCCCTGAGAGACGAGCAGTACTTC
TRBV7-2	TRBJ1-2	TRBD1	NA	CASSQVVGQTYGYTF	TGCGCCAGCAGCCAAGTGGTGGGACAGACCTATGGCTACACCTTC
TRBV7-2	TRBJ1-3	TRBD1	NA	CASSRQGSGNTIYF	TGTGCCAGCAGCCGACAGGGAAGTGGAAACACCATATATTTT
TRBV7-9	TRBJ1-2	NA	few	CASSSGYSTGSLRGYTF	TGTGCCAGCAGCTCCGGTTACTCTACAGGGTCATTGAGGGGCTACACCTTC
TRBV7-9	TRBJ1-4	NA	few	CASTAQSTNEKLFF	TGTGCCAGCACCGCTCAGTCAACTAATGAAAAACTGTTTTTT
TRBV7-3	TRBJ2-3	NA	NA	CASSPSGGSTDTQYF	TGTGCCAGCAGCCCCTCCGGCGGTAGCACAGATACGCAGTATTTT
TRBV7-3	TRBJ2-1	NA	few	CASSPRVGYYNEQFF	TGTGCCAGCAGCCCCCGGGTGGGTTACTACAATGAGCAGTTCTTC
TRBV4-1	TRBJ2-7	NA	NA	CASSPRSAASSYEQYF	TGCGCCAGCAGCCCCCGGTCCGCGGCCTCTTCCTACGAGCAGTACTTC
TRBV19	TRBJ1-2	NA	NA	CASEKGETANYGYTF	TGTGCCAGCGAAAAGGGGGAGACAGCTAACTATGGCTACACCTTC
TRBV28	TRBJ2-6	NA	NA	CASSPYISGANVLTF	TGTGCCAGCAGTCCTTACATCTCTGGGGCCAACGTCCTGACTTTC
TRBV4-2	TRBJ1-3	NA	NA	CASSQDLRAGVTGNTIYF	TGTGCCAGCAGCCAAGATCTTAGGGCAGGGGTGACTGGAAACACCATATATTTT
TRBV29-1	TRBJ2-5	NA	NA	CSVVTTVSFQETQYF	TGCAGCGTAGTAACGACAGTGTCCTTCCAAGAGACCCAGTACTTC
TRBV28	TRBJ1-5	TRBD1	NA	CASSSPNRGPEPQHF	TGTGCCAGCAGTTCCCCCAACAGGGGTCCAGAGCCCCAGCATTTT
TRBV5-1	TRBJ2-2	NA	NA	CASTSLGRYTGELFF	TGCGCCAGCACCTCCCTGGGGCGGTACACCGGGGAGCTGTTTTTT
TRBV18	TRBJ1-4	NA	few	CASSLGQLELFF	TGTGCCAGCTCCCTCGGACAGTTAGAACTGTTTTTT
TRBV7-9	TRBJ1-5	TRBD1	NA	CASQGEINQPQHF	TGTGCCAGCCAGGGGGAGATCAATCAGCCCCAGCATTTT
TRBV5-1	TRBJ2-5	NA	once	CASSAGTQETQYF	TGCGCCAGCTCGGCGGGGACTCAAGAGACCCAGTACTTC
TRBV27	TRBJ2-2	TRBD1	NA	CASSFAGGNTGELFF	TGTGCCAGCAGTTTTGCAGGGGGGAACACCGGGGAGCTGTTTTTT
TRBV18	TRBJ1-6	NA	NA	CASSPYDRLASPLHF	TGTGCCAGCTCACCATACGACAGGTTAGCTTCACCCCTCCACTTT
TRBV6-5	TRBJ2-3	NA	few	CASSHFGQKPDTQYF	TGTGCCAGCAGCCACTTTGGACAAAAACCAGATACGCAGTATTTT
TRBV15	TRBJ2-3	TRBD2	NA	CATSRVRTSGSNSDTQYF	TGTGCCACCAGCAGAGTCCGAACTAGCGGGAGCAACTCAGATACGCAGTATTTT
TRBV6-5	TRBJ2-2	TRBD1	NA	CASSASGTGAGELFF	TGTGCCAGCAGCGCCAGCGGGACAGGGGCCGGGGAGCTGTTTTTT
TRBV5-1	TRBJ2-1	TRBD2	NA	CASSLAVSGSNNEQFF	TGCGCCAGCAGCTTGGCCGTTAGCGGGAGTAACAATGAGCAGTTCTTC
TRBV7-7	TRBJ2-6	NA	NA	CASSPTGPGANVLTF	TGTGCCAGCAGCCCTACAGGGCCTGGGGCCAACGTCCTGACTTTC
TRBV6-1	TRBJ2-1	NA	NA	CASSGVGLGDNEQFF	TGTGCCAGCAGTGGGGTGGGACTGGGCGACAATGAGCAGTTCTTC
TRBV5-1	TRBJ2-1	NA	NA	CASYMESSYNEQFF	TGCGCCAGTTATATGGAGAGCTCCTACAATGAGCAGTTCTTC
TRBV27	TRBJ2-1	TRBD2	NA	CASSSGTSEYYNEQFF	TGTGCCAGCAGTTCCGGGACTAGCGAATATTACAATGAGCAGTTCTTC
TRBV7-8	TRBJ2-7	TRBD1	NA	CASSLAGQGAYEQYF	TGTGCCAGCAGCTTAGCTGGACAGGGGGCCTACGAGCAGTACTTC
TRBV5-1	TRBJ2-7	NA	NA	CASSLGRSSVEQYF	TGCGCCAGCAGCTTGGGCAGGTCGTCTGTCGAGCAGTACTTC
TRBV5-1	TRBJ2-7	NA	NA	CASNVQGSYEQYF	TGCGCCAGCAACGTACAGGGTTCCTACGAGCAGTACTTC
TRBV5-1	TRBJ2-2	TRBD1	NA	CASSLGGFGTGWMTGELFF	TGCGCCAGCAGCTTGGGTGGCTTCGGGACAGGGTGGATGACCGGGGAGCTGTTTTTT
TRBV29-1	TRBJ2-7	TRBD2	NA	CSVEGDGRDEQYF	TGCAGCGTTGAAGGGGATGGGAGGGACGAGCAGTACTTC
TRBV29-1	TRBJ2-5	NA	NA	CSVDLLDRETQYF	TGCAGCGTTGATTTACTAGATAGGGAGACCCAGTACTTC